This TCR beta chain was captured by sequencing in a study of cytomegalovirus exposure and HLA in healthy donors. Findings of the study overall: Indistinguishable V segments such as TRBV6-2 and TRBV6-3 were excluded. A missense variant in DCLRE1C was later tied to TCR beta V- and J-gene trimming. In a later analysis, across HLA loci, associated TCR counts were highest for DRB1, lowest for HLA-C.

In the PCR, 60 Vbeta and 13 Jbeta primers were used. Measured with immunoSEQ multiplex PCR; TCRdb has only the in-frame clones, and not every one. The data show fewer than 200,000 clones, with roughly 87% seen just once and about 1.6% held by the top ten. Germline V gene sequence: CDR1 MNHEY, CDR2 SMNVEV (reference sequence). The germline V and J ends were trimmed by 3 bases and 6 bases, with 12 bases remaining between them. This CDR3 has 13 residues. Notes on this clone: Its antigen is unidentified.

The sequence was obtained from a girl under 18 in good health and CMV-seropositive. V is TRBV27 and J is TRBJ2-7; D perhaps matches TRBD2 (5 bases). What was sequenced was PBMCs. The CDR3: CASSFPGLSEQYF. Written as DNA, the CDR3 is TGTGCCAGCAGTTTTCCGGGGTTATCCGAGCAGTACTTC.